This T cell receptor (beta chain) was recovered during a study of T-cell memory formation after mild COVID-19 (dated by TCRdb to about 2021). Study-wide context: TCR sequence clusters from the two donors were largely donor specific. T-cell clones expanding and contracting after mild COVID-19 in a couple of donors were tracked by longitudinal TCRalpha and TCRbeta repertoire sequencing. The cohort comprised two young, previously healthy adult volunteers, one female and one male. The paper as a whole reports these results and caveats: The detection of some responding clones in pre-infection memory suggests that pre-existing cross-reactive memory T cells joined the SARS-CoV-2 response. Balanced CD4/CD8 phenotypes were observed for clones contracting from day 15 to 85, whereas a bias towards CD4+ was observed for a second wave of clones expanding from day 15 to 37. The study included only a couple of mild cases, and larger cohorts that include severe cases with pre-infection samples were judged to be necessary. Contracting CD4+ clones turned up mainly in the CM and EM memory subsets, whereas EMRA was where CD8+ clones were enriched. SARS-CoV-2 specificity of the second-wave clones peaking on day 37 was not confirmed.

The V and J ends are trimmed by 6 bases and 1 base, leaving 9 bases between them. The CDR3, from cysteine to phenylalanine, totals 13 residues. Kept here is only the CDR3 DNA, which spans 39 bases and is read in frame from base 1. The germline V gene encodes CDR1 SGHAT and CDR2 FQNNGV. Ficoll-Paque density gradient centrifugation was the method used to isolate PBMCs. TCRdb shows the sequencer as Illumina NovaSeq 6000. cDNA libraries for TCRalpha and TCRbeta were prepared by 5'RACE using constant-segment primers, with sample barcodes and unique molecular identifiers added. RNA was extracted from every sample with Trizol reagent. Libraries were amplified in two PCR steps, with a second sample barcode and Illumina TruSeq adapters added in the second step. The libraries were sequenced on an Illumina NovaSeq using 2 x 150 bp paired-end reads. The original pipeline was this. Demultiplexing of reads and collapsing into UMI-guided consensus sequences were performed with migec v1.2.7. With mixcr v2.1.11, UMI consensuses were aligned to TRA and TRB V and J templates and assembled into clonotypes. A clonotype was counted as expanded or contracted only when both edgeR and NoisET called the clonotype significant, with the noise models trained on biological replicates. edgeR calls used a false discovery rate-adjusted p below 0.01 and a log2 fold-change threshold of 1. As an exploratory analysis of dynamics, max-normalized trajectories of the 1000 most abundant clonotypes were examined by PCA with hierarchical clustering. Separately sequenced CD4+ and CD8+ repertoires were used to assign the CD4 or CD8 phenotype of responding clones. TCRdb handled the public reads itself, with Q25 trimming in fastp and clone calling in MiXCR, and kept productive beta chains. CDR3 protein duplicates are merged, each entry listing the most common genes and DNA. These V and J calls are TCRdb output, not the study's own analysis. This sample gives about 560,000 distinct CDR3 sequences in total; 17% of them show up just once. The ten largest clonotypes hold 8.1% of the sample.

Of note for this clonotype: Its cognate antigen has yet to be identified. One base away there is no much larger clone; base qualities are not given.

The source is an adult woman who had mild COVID-19 (a few samples of this study predate the infection). The sample titles of this study are shuffled in the database, so cell type and time point are left out; the donor was told from shared clones. The sequencing sample was made of PBMCs or a T cell subset sorted from them (not recorded which). The chain uses TRBV11-2 and TRBJ2-5, with no confidently assigned D gene. In nucleotide form, the sequence is TGTGCCAGCAGGAGGTGGGCCCAAGAGACCCAGTACTTC. Its translation is CASRRWAQETQYF.